One and the same sample provided the 14 T cell receptor beta chains below, sequenced in a study of radiotherapy plus CTLA-4 blockade in lung cancer. Produced via immunoSEQ multiplex PCR; TCRdb's table is partial and in-frame only. The table has around 45,000 clones, approximately 90% seen once. Sequenced here: peripheral blood, sampled from a patient treated with radiotherapy plus ipilimumab. The receptor set was obtained from a human donor with non-small cell lung cancer whose response to radiotherapy plus ipilimumab could not be evaluated.

V and J are TRBV6-6 and TRBJ1-4; no reliable D call. Trimming pared 5 bases from V and 7 bases from J, leaving 11 bases between. The CDR3 has 13 amino acids. Germline V lookup: CDR1 MNHNY, CDR2 SVGAGI (reference sequence). This chain's CDR3 is CASSRRGFEKLFF. CDR3 DNA: TGTGCCAGCAGTCGACGGGGATTTGAAAAACTGTTTTTT.

The chain has TRBV6-1 and TRBJ1-1; perhaps TRBD1 as D (5 bases). Germline CDR1 reads MNHNS; CDR2 reads SASEGT. V gave up 6 bases and J gave up 4 bases, with 9 bases separating them. This CDR3 is built from 12 residues. In nucleotides, the CDR3 is TGTGCCAGCAGGGACACTACCACTGAAGCTTTCTTT. Its translation is CASRDTTTEAFF.

The chain links TRBV7-6 to TRBJ2-1; TRBD1 matches at 8 bases. CDR3 length: 16 residues. The trim removed 3 bases at V and 6 bases at J, leaving 10 bases unmatched. The V gene's germline CDR1 is SGHVS and CDR2 FNYEAQ. Here the CDR3 reads CASSFFGRGPVNEQFF. CDR3 in DNA: TGTGCCAGCAGCTTCTTCGGCAGGGGGCCCGTCAATGAGCAGTTCTTC.

This chain's CDR3 is CASSEQGADTQYF. The CDR3 coding sequence is TGTGCCAGCAGTGAACAGGGGGCAGATACGCAGTATTTT. The chain employs TRBV6-1 and TRBJ2-3, with 7 nucleotides matching TRBD1. With V trimmed by 2 bases and J by 4 bases, 0 bases remained unmatched. The CDR3 consists of 13 residues. Germline CDR1 MNHNS, CDR2 SASEGT.

This sequence joins TRBV28 and TRBJ1-4; 10 bases agree with TRBD1. The ends lost 6 bases at V and 6 bases at J; junction bases unmatched: 10. This CDR3 comprises 16 residues. Germline values: CDR1 MDHEN, CDR2 SYDVKM. The CDR3 sequence is CASRYRGTGAYEKLFF. Written as DNA, the CDR3 is TGTGCCAGCAGATACCGCGGGACAGGGGCTTATGAAAAACTGTTTTTT.

J is TRBJ1-4 and V is TRBV7-2, with unresolved D. Trimming pared 7 bases from V and 4 bases from J, leaving 10 bases between. CDR1 and CDR2 (germline): SGHTA, FQGNSA. The CDR3 sequence is 13 residues long. The CDR3 spells CASTASFNEKLFF. The CDR3 nucleotides are TGTGCCAGCACCGCGAGCTTTAATGAAAAACTGTTTTTT.

The V call is TRBV5-1, the J call TRBJ1-4; TRBD1 might be the D (6 bases). Germline V gene sequence: CDR1 SGHRS, CDR2 YFSETQ. The CDR3 is 15 residues long. Trimming shortened V by 0 bases and J by 5 bases, and 11 bases separated the two germline ends. The CDR3 DNA reads TGCGCCAGCAGCTTGGACAGGGACCAGAATGAAAAACTGTTTTTT. Translating it yields CASSLDRDQNEKLFF.

The gene calls are TRBV4-1 and TRBJ1-4; the match to TRBD1 covers 7 bases. The ends lost 11 bases at V and 0 bases at J; junction bases unmatched: 12. The CDR3 extends over 16 amino acids. The V gene's germline CDR1 is MGHRA and CDR2 YSYEKL. CDR3 DNA: TGCGCCGCGAGCGACAGGGCAGAGGCAACTAATGAAAAACTGTTTTTT. Its translation: CAASDRAEATNEKLFF.

The chain recombines TRBV19 with TRBJ2-2, with D possibly matching TRBD2 (6 bases). V was trimmed by 3 bases and J by 4 bases, leaving 12 bases between them. The CDR3 covers 15 residues. CDR1 and CDR2 (germline): LNHDA, SQIVND (reference sequence). This CDR3 is CASSIRLAPTGELFF. The DNA for the CDR3 is TGTGCCAGTAGTATTCGCCTAGCGCCCACCGGGGAGCTGTTTTTT.

CDR3 residues: CASSLSGFTDTQYF. CDR3 DNA sequence: TGTGCCAGCAGCTTGTCCGGGTTCACAGATACGCAGTATTTT. V and J are TRBV11-2 and TRBJ2-3; no clear D. Per the germline V gene, CDR1 is SGHAT and CDR2 is FQNNGV. The CDR3 extends over 14 amino acids. V lost 3 bases to trimming and J lost 2 bases, with 9 bases between them.

This chain uses TRBV11-2 with TRBJ2-2; tentatively, D is TRBD1 (6 bases). The length of the CDR3 is 17 residues. Trimming stripped 0 bases from V and 0 bases from J, with 11 bases between. Germline values: CDR1 SGHAT, CDR2 FQNNGV. The CDR3 sequence: CASSLDDWTANTGELFF. CDR3 DNA: TGTGCCAGCAGCTTAGATGATTGGACAGCGAACACCGGGGAGCTGTTTTTT.

The chain uses TRBV5-4 and TRBJ1-1; D is perhaps TRBD1 (6 bases). Germline V gene sequence: CDR1 SGHNT, CDR2 YYREEE (reference sequence). CDR3 size: 15 residues. Trimming cost V 1 base and J 3 bases, with 13 bases left between them. CDR3 nucleotide sequence: TGTGCCAGCAGCTTGAGAACAGGGCGGGACACTGAAGCTTTCTTT. Translation: CASSLRTGRDTEAFF.

The V gene is TRBV6-5, the J gene TRBJ2-7; TRBD1 is a possible D gene (5 bases). Germline V gene lookup returns CDR1 MNHEY and CDR2 SVGAGI. The CDR3 covers 16 residues. V lost 0 bases and J 3 bases, leaving 15 bases between the germline ends. The CDR3 sequence: CASSYSWAAGHYEQYF. The CDR3 DNA reads TGTGCCAGCAGTTACTCCTGGGCAGCAGGGCACTACGAGCAGTACTTC.

The chain couples TRBV6-1 to TRBJ2-1, with 10 bases matching TRBD2. The CDR3 length is 13 residues. J was trimmed by 3 bases and V by 8 bases; bases with no gene match: 1. CDR1 and CDR2 (germline): MNHNS, SASEGT. DNA of the CDR3: TGTGCCAGCGCTAGCGGGAGCTACAATGAGCAGTTCTTC. It translates to CASASGSYNEQFF.